Detailed here is one T cell receptor (beta chain). Both 60 Vbeta primers and 13 Jbeta primers went into the PCR. Source study methods: A later analysis counted around 80 million unique TCR beta chains, about 11 million shared. Only in-frame clones appear in the TCRdb table, and some are missing; sequencing was by immunoSEQ multiplex PCR. V, J and clone size were drawn from that table, and D and trimming were deduced from the DNA. Among around 97,000 clones, 73% were seen once, and the ten largest hold roughly 4%. Looked up from germline, CDR1 is LNHNV and CDR2 is YYDKDF (reference sequence). V lost 5 bases, J lost 0 bases, and 9 bases lay in between. This CDR3 comprises 14 residues. The sample comes from a study of cytomegalovirus exposure and HLA in healthy donors.

Sequenced input: PBMCs. This chain connects TRBV15 to TRBJ2-3, with a weak D call TRBD1 (6 bases). The source of this sequence is a man aged 35-49 years in good health and CMV-seronegative. The chain's CDR3 is CATSADRSTDTQYF. DNA of the CDR3: TGTGCCACCAGCGCGGACAGAAGCACAGATACGCAGTATTTT.